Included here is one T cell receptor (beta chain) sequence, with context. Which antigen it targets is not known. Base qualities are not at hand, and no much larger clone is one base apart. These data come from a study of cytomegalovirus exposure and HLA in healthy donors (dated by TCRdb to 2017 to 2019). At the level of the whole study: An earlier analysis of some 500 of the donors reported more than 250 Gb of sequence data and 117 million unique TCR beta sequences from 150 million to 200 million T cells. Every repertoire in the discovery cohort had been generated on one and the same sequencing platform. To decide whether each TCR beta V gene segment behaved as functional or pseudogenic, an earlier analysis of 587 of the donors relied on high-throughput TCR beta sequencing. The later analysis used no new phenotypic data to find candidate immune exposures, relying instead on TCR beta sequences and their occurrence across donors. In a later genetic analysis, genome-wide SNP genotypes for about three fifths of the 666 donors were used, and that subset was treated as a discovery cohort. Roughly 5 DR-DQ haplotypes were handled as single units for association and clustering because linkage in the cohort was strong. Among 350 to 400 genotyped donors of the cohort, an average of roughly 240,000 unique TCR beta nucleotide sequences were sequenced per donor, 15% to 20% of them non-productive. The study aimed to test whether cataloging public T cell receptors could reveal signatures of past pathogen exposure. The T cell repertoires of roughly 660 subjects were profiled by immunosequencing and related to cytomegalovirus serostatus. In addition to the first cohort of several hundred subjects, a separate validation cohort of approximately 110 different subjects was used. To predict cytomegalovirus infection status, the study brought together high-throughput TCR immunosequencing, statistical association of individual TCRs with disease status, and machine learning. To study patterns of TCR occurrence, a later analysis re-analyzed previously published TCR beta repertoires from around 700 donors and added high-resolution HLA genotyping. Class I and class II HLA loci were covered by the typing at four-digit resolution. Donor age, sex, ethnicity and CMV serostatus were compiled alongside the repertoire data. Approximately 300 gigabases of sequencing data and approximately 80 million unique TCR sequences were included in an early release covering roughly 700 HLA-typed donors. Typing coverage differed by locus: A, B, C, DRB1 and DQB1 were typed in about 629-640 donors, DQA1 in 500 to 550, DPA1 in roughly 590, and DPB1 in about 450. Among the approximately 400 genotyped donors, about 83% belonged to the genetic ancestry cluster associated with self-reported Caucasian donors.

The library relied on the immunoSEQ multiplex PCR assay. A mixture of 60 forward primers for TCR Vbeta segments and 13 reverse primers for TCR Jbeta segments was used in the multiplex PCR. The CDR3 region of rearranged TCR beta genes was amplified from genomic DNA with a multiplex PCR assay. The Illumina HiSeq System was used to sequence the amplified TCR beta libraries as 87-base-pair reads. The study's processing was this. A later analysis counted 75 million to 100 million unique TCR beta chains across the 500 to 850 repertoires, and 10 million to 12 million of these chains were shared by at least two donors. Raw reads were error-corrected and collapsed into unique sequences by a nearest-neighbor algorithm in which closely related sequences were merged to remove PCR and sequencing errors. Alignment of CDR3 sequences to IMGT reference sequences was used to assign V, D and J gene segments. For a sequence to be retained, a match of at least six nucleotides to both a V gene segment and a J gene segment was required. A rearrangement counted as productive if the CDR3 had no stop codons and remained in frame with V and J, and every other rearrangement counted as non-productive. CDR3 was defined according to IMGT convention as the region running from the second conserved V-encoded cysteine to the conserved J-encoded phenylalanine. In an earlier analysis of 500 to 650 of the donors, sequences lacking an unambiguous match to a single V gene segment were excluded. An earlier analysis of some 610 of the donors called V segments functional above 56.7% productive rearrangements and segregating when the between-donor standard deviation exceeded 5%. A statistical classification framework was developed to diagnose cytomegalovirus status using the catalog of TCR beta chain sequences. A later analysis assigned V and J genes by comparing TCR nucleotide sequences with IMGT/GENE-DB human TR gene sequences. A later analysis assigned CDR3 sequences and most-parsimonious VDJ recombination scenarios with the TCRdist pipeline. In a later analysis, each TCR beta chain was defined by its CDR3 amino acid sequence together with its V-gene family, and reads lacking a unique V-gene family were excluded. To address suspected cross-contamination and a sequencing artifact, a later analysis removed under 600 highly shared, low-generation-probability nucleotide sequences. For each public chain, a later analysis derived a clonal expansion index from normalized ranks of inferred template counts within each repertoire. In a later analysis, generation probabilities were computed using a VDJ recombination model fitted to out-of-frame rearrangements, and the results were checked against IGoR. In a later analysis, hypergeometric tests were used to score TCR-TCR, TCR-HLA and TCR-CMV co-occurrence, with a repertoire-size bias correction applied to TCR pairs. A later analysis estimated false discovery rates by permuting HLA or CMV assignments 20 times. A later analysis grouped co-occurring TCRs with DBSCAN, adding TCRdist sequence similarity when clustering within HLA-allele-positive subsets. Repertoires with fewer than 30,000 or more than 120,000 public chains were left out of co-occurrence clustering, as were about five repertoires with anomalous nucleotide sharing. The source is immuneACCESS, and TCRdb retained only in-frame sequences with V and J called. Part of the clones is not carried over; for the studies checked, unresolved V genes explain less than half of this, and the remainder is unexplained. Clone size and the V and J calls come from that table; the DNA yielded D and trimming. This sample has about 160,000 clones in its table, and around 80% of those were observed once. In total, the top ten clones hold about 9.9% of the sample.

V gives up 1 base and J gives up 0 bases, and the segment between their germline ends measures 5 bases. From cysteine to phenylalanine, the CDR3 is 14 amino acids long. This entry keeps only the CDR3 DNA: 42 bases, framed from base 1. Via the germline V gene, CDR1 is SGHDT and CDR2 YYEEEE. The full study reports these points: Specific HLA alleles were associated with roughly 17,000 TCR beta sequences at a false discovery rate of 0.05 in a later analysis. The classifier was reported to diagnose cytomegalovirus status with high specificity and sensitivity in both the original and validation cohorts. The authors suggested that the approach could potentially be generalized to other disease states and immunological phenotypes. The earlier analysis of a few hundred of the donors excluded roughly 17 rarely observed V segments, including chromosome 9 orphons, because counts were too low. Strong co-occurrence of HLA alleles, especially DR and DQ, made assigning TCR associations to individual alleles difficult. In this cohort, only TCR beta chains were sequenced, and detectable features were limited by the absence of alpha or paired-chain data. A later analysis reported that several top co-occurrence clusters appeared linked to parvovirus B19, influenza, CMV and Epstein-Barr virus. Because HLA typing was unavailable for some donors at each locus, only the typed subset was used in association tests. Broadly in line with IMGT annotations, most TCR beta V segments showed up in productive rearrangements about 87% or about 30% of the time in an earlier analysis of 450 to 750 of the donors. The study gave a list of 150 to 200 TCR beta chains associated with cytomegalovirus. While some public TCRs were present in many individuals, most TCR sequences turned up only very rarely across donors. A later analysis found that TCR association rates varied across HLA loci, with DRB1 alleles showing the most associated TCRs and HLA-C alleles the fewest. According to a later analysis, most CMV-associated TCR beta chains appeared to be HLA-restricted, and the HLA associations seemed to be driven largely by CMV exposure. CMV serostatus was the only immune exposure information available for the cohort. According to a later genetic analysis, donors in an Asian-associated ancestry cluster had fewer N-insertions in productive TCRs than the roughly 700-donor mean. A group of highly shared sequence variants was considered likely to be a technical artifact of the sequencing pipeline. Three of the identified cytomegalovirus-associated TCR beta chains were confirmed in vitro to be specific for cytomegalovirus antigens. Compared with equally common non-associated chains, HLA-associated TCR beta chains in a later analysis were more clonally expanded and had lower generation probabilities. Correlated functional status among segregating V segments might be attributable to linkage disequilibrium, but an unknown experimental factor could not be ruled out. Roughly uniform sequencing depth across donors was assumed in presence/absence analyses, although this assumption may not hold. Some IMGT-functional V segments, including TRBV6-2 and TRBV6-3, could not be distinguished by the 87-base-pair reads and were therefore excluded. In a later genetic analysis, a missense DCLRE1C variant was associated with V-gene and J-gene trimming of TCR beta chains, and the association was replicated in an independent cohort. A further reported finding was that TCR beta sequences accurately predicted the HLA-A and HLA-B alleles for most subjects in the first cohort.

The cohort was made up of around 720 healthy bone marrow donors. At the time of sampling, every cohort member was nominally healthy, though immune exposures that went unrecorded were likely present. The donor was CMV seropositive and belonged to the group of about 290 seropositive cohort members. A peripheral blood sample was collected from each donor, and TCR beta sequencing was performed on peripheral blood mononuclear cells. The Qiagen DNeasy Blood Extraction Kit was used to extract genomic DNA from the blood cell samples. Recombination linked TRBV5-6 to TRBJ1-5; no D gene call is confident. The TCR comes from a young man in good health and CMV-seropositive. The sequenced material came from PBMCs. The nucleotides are TGTGCCAGCAGCTTGACAGCTAGCAATCAGCCCCAGCATTTT. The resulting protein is CASSLTASNQPQHF.